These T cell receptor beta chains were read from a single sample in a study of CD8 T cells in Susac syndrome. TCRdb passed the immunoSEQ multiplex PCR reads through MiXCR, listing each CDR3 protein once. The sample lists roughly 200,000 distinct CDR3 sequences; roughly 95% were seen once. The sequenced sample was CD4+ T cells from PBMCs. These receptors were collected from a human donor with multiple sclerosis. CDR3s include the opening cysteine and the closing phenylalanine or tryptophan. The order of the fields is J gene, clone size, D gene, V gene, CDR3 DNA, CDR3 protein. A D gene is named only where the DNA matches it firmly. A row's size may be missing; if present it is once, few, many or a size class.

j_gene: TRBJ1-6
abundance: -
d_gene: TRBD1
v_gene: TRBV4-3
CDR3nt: TGCGCCAGCAGCCTTGACAGGGGGAGGTCACCCCTCCACTTT
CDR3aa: CASSLDRGRSPLHF

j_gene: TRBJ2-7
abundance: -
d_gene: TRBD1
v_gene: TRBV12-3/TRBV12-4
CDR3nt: TGTGCCAGCAGTCCTCCACCGGGACAGGGTTACTACGAGCAGTACTTC
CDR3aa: CASSPPPGQGYYEQYF

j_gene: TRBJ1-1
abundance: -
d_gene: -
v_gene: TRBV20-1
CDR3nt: TGCAGTGCTAGACTTCTTACAAGACTGAACACTGAAGCTTTCTTT
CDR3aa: CSARLLTRLNTEAFF

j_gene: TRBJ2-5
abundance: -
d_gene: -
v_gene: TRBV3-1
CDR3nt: TGTGCCAGCACCCCGGAAACCTATAACCAAGAGACCCAGTACTTC
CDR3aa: CASTPETYNQETQYF

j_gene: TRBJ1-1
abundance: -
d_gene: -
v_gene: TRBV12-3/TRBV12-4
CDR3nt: TGTGCCAGCAGTTTAGGTCAGGGCTTAGAAGCTTTCTTT
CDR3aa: CASSLGQGLEAFF

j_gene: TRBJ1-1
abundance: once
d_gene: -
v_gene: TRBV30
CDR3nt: TGTGCCTGGAGTATAGGGGCGCAGGTTGCTTTCTTT
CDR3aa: CAWSIGAQVAFF

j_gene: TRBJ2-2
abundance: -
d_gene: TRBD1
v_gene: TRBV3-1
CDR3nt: TGTGCCAGCAGCCAAGCCCGGGGGACAGGGGTCGGGGAGCTGTTTTTT
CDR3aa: CASSQARGTGVGELFF

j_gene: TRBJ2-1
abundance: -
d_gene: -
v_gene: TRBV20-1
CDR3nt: TGCAGTGCTAATCCCCTCCCGGGGAGCTCCTACAATGAGCAGTTCTTC
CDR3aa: CSANPLPGSSYNEQFF

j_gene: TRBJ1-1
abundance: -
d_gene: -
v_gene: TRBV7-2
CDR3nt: TGTGCCAGCAGCTTAGTGATCGGCCGAGAAGCTTTCTTT
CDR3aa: CASSLVIGREAFF

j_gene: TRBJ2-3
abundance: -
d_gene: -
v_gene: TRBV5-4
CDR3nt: TGTGCCAGCAGCTTGTGGTCGGGGGGCACAGATACGCAGTATTTT
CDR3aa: CASSLWSGGTDTQYF

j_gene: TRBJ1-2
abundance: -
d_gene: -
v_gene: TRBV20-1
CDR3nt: TGCAGTGCTAGAGAAGAGGTCAACTATGGCTACACCTTC
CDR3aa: CSAREEVNYGYTF

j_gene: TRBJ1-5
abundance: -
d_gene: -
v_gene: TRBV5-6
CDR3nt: TGTGCCAGCAGCTTGGGAAACAATCAGCCCCAGCATTTT
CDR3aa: CASSLGNNQPQHF

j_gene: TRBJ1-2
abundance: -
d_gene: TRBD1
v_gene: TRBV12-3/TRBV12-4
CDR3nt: TGTGCCAGCAGTTTAGCTACAGGGGGACCCTATGGCTACACCTTC
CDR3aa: CASSLATGGPYGYTF

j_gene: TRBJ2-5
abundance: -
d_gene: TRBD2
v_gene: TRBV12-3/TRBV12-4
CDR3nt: TGTGCCAGCAGTGTATCCCTAGCGGCATGGGAGACCCAGTACTTC
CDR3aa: CASSVSLAAWETQYF

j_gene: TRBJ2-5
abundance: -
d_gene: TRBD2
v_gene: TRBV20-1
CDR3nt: TGCAGTGCTTCCCCTCTAGCGGGGGTGGGAGAGACCCAGTACTTC
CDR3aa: CSASPLAGVGETQYF

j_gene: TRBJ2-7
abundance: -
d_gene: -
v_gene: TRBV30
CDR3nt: TGTGCCTGGACCGACGTGGCGGGGGCACGCGAGCAGTACTTC
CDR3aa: CAWTDVAGAREQYF

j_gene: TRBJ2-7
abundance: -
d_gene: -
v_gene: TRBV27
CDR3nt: TGTGCCAACCTAGACAGACTAGTCTCCTACGAGCAGTACTTC
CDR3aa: CANLDRLVSYEQYF

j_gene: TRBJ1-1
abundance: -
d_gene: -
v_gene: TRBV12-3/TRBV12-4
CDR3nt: TGTGCCAGCAGTGCCCGCCCAGGGTCACTAATGAACACTGAAGCTTTCTTT
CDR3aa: CASSARPGSLMNTEAFF

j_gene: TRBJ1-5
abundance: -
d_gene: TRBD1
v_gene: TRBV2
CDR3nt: TGTGCCAGCAGGGAGACAGGGACCTTCGCCCAGCATTTT
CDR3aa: CASRETGTFAQHF

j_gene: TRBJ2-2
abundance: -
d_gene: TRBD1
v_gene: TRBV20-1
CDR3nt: TGCAGTGCTAGAGATCGGACAGGGGGCCACACCGGGGAGCTGTTTTTT
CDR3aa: CSARDRTGGHTGELFF

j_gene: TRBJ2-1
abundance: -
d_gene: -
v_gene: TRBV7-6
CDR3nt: TGTGCCAGCAGCCTAGAGGGGCAGGGGTACAATGAGCAGTTCTTC
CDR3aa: CASSLEGQGYNEQFF

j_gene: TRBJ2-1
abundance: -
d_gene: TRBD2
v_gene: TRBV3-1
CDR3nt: TGTGCCAGCAGCCAAGTAGGGTCTAGCGGTTACAATGAGCAGTTCTTC
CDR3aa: CASSQVGSSGYNEQFF

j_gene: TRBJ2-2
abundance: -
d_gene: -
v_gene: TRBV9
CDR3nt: TGTGCCAGCAGCGTAGGGAACCGAATGAACACCGGGGAGCTGTTTTTT
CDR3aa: CASSVGNRMNTGELFF

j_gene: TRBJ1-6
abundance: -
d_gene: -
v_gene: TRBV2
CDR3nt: TGTGCCAGCAACGGCCAGAGCTCCTATAATTCACCCCTCCACTTT
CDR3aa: CASNGQSSYNSPLHF

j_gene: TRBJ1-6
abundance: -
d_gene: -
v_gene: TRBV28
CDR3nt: TGTGCCAGCAGTTTCGGCCGTCGGTTATCACCCCTCCACTTT
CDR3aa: CASSFGRRLSPLHF

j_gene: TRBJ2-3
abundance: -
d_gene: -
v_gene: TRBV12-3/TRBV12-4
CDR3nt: TGTGCCAGCAGGGGCCCCCCGGTTTTGGATACGCAGTATTTT
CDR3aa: CASRGPPVLDTQYF

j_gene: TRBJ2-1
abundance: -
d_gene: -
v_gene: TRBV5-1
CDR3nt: TGCGCCAGCAGCTTGGCCTTGCCGAGCTCCTACAATGAGCAGTTCTTC
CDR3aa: CASSLALPSSYNEQFF

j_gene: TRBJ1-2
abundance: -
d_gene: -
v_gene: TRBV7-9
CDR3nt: TGTGCCAGCAGCTTAAGGCAGACAGACTATGGCTACACCTTC
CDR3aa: CASSLRQTDYGYTF

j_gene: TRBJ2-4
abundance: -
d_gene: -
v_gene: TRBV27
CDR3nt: TGTGCCAGCAGAGGTCTAGCCAAAAACATTCAGTACTTC
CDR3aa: CASRGLAKNIQYF

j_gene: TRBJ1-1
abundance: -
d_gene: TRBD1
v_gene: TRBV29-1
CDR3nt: TGCAGCGTTGCCCCGGGACAGGGGATGAACACTGAAGCTTTCTTT
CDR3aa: CSVAPGQGMNTEAFF

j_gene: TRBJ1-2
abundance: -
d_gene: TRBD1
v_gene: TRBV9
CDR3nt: TGTGCCAGCAGCCTACAGGGGGTAGGGGCCTATGGCTACACCTTC
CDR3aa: CASSLQGVGAYGYTF

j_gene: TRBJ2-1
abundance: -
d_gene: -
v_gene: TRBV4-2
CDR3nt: TGTGCCAGCAGCCAAGATTTGGCACTAGCTAATGAGCAGTTCTTC
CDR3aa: CASSQDLALANEQFF

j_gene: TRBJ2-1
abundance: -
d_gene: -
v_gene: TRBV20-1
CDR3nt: TGCAGTGCTATTCGTGCGTCGGCTGGCCCCTACAATGAGCAGTTCTTC
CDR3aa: CSAIRASAGPYNEQFF

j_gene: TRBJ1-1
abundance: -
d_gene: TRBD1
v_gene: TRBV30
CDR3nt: TGTGCCTGGAGAGACAGGGTGCCCCTCGGGGGGAACACTGAAGCTTTCTTT
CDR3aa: CAWRDRVPLGGNTEAFF

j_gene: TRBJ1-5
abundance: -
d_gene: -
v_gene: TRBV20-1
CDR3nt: TGCAGTGCTAGAGACCCAGGGGCCCGCCAGCCCCAGCATTTT
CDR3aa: CSARDPGARQPQHF

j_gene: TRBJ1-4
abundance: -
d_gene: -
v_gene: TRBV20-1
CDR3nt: TGCAGTGCCACACAGGCCCGTAATGAAAAACTGTTTTTT
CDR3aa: CSATQARNEKLFF

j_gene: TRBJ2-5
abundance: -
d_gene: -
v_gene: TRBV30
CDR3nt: TGTGCCTGGAATAAACAGGGCTCGCTCCAAGAGACCCAGTACTTC
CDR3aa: CAWNKQGSLQETQYF

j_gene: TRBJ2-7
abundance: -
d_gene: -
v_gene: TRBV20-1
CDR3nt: TGCAGTGCCCGAGAGGGGGTAGTAGTTCTAGCCTACGAGCAGTACTTC
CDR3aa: CSAREGVVVLAYEQYF

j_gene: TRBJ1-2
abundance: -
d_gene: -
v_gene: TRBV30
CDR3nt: TGTGCCTGGAGGGGGGTCTCCTATGGCTACACCTTC
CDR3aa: CAWRGVSYGYTF

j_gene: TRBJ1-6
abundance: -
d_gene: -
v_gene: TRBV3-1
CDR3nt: TGTGCCAGCAGCTATGTACAGGGTAACTCACCCCTCCACTTT
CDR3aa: CASSYVQGNSPLHF

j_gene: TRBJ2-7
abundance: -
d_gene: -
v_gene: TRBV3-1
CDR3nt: TGTGCCAGCAGCCAACAAGGGGTGATACAAAGCTCCTACGAGCAGTACTTC
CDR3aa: CASSQQGVIQSSYEQYF

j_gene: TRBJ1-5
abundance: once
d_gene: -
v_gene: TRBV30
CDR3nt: TGTGCCTGGAGTCCTCGGCAGGGGTGGAATCAGCCCCAGCATTTT
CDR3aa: CAWSPRQGWNQPQHF

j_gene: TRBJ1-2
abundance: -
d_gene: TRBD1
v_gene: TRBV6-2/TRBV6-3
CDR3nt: TGTGCCAGCCGGGACAGGATCTATGGCTACACCTTC
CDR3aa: CASRDRIYGYTF

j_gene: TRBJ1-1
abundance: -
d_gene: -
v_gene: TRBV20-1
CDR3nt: TGCAGTGCTAGAGAGCAGGGGACTGAAGCTTTCTTT
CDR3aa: CSAREQGTEAFF

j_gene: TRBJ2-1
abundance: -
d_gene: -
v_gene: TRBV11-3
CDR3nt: TGTGCCAGCAGCTTAGATCGAGGAGGGGACAATGAGCAGTTCTTC
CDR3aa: CASSLDRGGDNEQFF

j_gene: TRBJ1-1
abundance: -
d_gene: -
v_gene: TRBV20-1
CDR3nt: TGCAGTGCTTCTAACATGAACACTGAAGCTTTCTTT
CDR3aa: CSASNMNTEAFF

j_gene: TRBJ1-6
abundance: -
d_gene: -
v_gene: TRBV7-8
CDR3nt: TGTGCCAGCAGCTTAATGGGTGTTAATTCACCCCTCCACTTT
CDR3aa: CASSLMGVNSPLHF

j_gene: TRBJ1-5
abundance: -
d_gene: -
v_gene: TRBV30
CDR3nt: TGTGCCTGGAGCTTGGGGAACGATCAGCCCCAGCATTTT
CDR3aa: CAWSLGNDQPQHF

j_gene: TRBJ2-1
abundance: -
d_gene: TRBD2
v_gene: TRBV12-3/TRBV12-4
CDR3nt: TGTGCCAGCCAATTCGCGGGGGGCGGGTACAATGAGCAGTTCTTC
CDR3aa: CASQFAGGGYNEQFF

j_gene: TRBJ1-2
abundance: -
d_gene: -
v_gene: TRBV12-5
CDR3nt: TGTGCTAGTGGTTTACCGGGGGCGGGTGGCTACACCTTC
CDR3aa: CASGLPGAGGYTF

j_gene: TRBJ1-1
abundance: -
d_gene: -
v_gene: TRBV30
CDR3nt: TGTGCCTGGAGTCCTATCTCTTTAACAGGGCTGGGGGGAGCTTTCTTT
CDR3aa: CAWSPISLTGLGGAFF

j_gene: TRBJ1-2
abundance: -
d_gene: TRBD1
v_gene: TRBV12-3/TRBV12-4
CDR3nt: TGTGCCAGCAGTCCAGGGGACAGGGGGTTTGGCTACACCTTC
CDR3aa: CASSPGDRGFGYTF

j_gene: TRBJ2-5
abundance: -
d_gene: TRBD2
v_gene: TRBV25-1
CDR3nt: TGTGCCAGCAGTGTGCGAGCGGGGGGATTAGAGACCCAGTACTTC
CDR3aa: CASSVRAGGLETQYF

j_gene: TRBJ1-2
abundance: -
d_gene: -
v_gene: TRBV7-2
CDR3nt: TGTGCCAGCAGGAACGAAGGGTCGAATCGCCTCCAGGCCTATGGCTACACCTTC
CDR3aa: CASRNEGSNRLQAYGYTF

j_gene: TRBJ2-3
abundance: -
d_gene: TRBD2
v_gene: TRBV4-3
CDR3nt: TGCGCCAGCAGCCAAGACGTGGCGGGGGGAGCAGATACGCAGTATTTT
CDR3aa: CASSQDVAGGADTQYF

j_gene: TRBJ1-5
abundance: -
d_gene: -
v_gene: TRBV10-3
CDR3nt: TGTGCCATCAGTGGGGACACAAATCAGCCCCAGCATTTT
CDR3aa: CAISGDTNQPQHF

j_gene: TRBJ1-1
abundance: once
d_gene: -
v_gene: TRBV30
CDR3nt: TGTGCCTGGAGTATAGGGCGGTACACTGAAGCTTTCTTT
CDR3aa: CAWSIGRYTEAFF

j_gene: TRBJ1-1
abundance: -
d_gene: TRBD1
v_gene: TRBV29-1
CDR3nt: TGCAGCGTCAGGGGGCGCTTAAATTGGACTGAAGCTTTCTTT
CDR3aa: CSVRGRLNWTEAFF

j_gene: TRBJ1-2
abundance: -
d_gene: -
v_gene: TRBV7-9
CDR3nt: TGTGCCAGCAGCCGCGGGACAACCTCCTATGGCTACACCTTC
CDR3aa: CASSRGTTSYGYTF

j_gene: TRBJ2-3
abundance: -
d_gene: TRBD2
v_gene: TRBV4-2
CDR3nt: TGTGCCAGCAGCCAACTAGCGGGGGGCACAGATACGCAGTATTTT
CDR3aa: CASSQLAGGTDTQYF